This TCR beta chain stems from a study of cytomegalovirus exposure and HLA in healthy donors. Across the whole study: The 95 to 150 validation repertoires were produced on the same platform as the approximately 620 repertoires of the first cohort. This was reported in a later analysis.

Whole-study findings and limits: Per published reports, the classifier diagnosed cytomegalovirus status with high specificity and sensitivity. Across donors, most TCRs were seen rarely, yet some public ones were widespread.

Concerning this clone: Its cognate antigen is unknown.

Germline V gene sequence: CDR1 SGHNT, CDR2 YYREEE (reference sequence). V lost 1 base and J lost 7, with 15 bases in between. CDR3 length: 14 amino acids. The donors were part of the roughly 120-subject validation cohort, which stood apart from the roughly 670-subject first cohort. Libraries were prepared by immunoSEQ multiplex PCR; TCRdb keeps only in-frame clonotypes and omits some of them. The data show roughly 60,000 clones, with 91% seen just once and approximately 2.1% held by the top ten. The specimen sequenced was PBMCs. The sequence came from a woman aged 30 to 39 in good health and CMV-seronegative. The chain recombines TRBV5-4 with TRBJ2-7; possibly TRBD2 for D (5 bases). CDR3 amino acids: CASSLFGERDEQYF. DNA of the CDR3: TGTGCCAGCAGCTTGTTCGGGGAGCGTGATGAGCAGTACTTC.